This TCR beta chain was recorded in a study of radiation and T cells in renal cell carcinoma. This CDR3 is 17 amino acids long. The V and J ends lost 7 bases and 0 bases respectively, with 19 bases between them. The germline CDR1 and CDR2 sequences are MDHEN and SYDVKM. Treatment meaning: treatment-naive control, cytoreductive nephrectomy. Only in-frame clones appear in the TCRdb table, and some are missing; sequencing was by immunoSEQ multiplex PCR. The sample records about 10,000 clones, around 50% being singletons. J is TRBJ1-5 and V is TRBV28; possible D gene TRBD1, 5 bases. Here the sequenced sample was tumor tissue, taken from a patient whose treatment was nephrectomy without radiotherapy. This clonotype was sampled from a man aged 35 to 55 with renal cell carcinoma. As DNA, the CDR3 is TGTGCCAGCATGGTCCTCACTGGGACGAATAGCAATCAGCCCCAGCATTTT. It is translated as CASMVLTGTNSNQPQHF. The whole variable domain, filled in from reference TRBV28 and TRBJ1-5, reads DVKVTQSSRYLVKRTGEKVFLECVQDMDHENMFWYRQDPGLGLRLIYFSYDVKMKEKGDIPEGYSVSREKKERFSLILESASTNQTSMYLCASMVLTGTNSNQPQHFGDGTRLSIL.